The 29 T cell receptor beta chains presented below share a single source sample, sequenced in a study of blood T cell repertoires in COVID-19. The table came from immunoSEQ multiplex PCR; TCRdb's copy has only in-frame clones and leaves some out. Among hundreds of thousands of clones listed, roughly 86% were seen once. Sequenced sample: PBMCs or T cells enriched from blood (not recorded which). These receptor sequences come from a woman in her forties or fifties who had recovered from COVID-19.

The chain recombines TRBV11-2 with TRBJ2-2, with 12 bases lining up with TRBD2. The V gene's germline CDR1 is SGHAT and CDR2 FQNNGV. V lost 5 bases, J lost 5 bases, and 6 bases stayed unmatched. This CDR3 is built from 16 residues. CDR3 in DNA: TGTGCCAGCAGCCCCCACGGACTAGCGGGGACCGGGGAGCTGTTTTTT. Translating it yields CASSPHGLAGTGELFF.

The CDR3 nucleotides read TGTGCCAGCTCGGGGACTCAAAGCAGCTACACCTTC. Encoded protein: CASSGTQSSYTF. The chain joins TRBV18 to TRBJ1-2; TRBD1 is a possible D gene (5 bases). Trimming shortened V by 6 bases and J by 9 bases, and 14 bases separated the two germline ends. The CDR3 contains 12 residues. Germline CDR1 and CDR2: KGHSH and LQKENI.

This clone showed up just once. J is TRBJ1-3 and V is TRBV6-5, with D tentatively TRBD1 (5 bases). CDR3 size: 13 residues. V shed 7 bases and J shed 0 bases, with 7 bases lying between them. Germline CDR1 MNHEY, CDR2 SVGAGI. The CDR3: CASIRASGNTIYF. DNA for the CDR3: TGTGCCAGCATCAGGGCCTCTGGAAACACCATATATTTT.

The rearrangement uses TRBV11-1 and TRBJ1-6; TRBD1 aligns across 8 bases. The CDR3 sequence is 13 residues long. From germline, CDR1 is SGHAT and CDR2 FQDESV (reference sequence). J gave up 6 bases and V 5 bases, and 0 bases lay outside the gene matches. CDR3 in amino acids: CASSGQGNSPLHF. The CDR3 DNA is TGTGCCAGCAGCGGACAGGGTAATTCACCCCTCCACTTT.

The chain has TRBV27 and TRBJ1-1; no clear D. Germline CDR1 reads MNHEY; CDR2 reads SMNVEV (reference sequence). The CDR3 has 14 amino acids. Deletions cut 2 bases from V and 6 bases from J, with 13 bases between. The CDR3 is CASSLASLSAEAFF. The CDR3 coding sequence is TGTGCCAGCAGTTTAGCCAGCCTAAGCGCTGAAGCTTTCTTT.

This rearrangement joins TRBV11-2 to TRBJ1-5, with 11 nucleotides matching TRBD1. Germline assignment: CDR1 SGHAT and CDR2 FQNNGV. The CDR3 is 15 amino acids. V was clipped by 5 bases and J by 9 bases; unmatched bases: 9. The CDR3 spells CASSPGTGGLRPQHF. The CDR3, as DNA: TGTGCCAGCAGCCCCGGGACAGGGGGTCTCAGGCCCCAGCATTTT.

The V and J genes are TRBV11-2 and TRBJ2-7, with D tentatively TRBD1 (6 bases). Per the germline V gene, CDR1 is SGHAT and CDR2 is FQNNGV. This CDR3 contains 16 residues. V was trimmed by 6 bases and J by 2 bases, leaving 20 bases between them. For the CDR3, the DNA is TGTGCCAGCAGGCGTAGACCCACCGGGACACCCTACGAGCAGTACTTC. Translated, it gives CASRRRPTGTPYEQYF.

The sample holds a few counts of this clone. This chain links TRBV5-1 with TRBJ2-3, with D hard to call. The V gene's germline CDR1 is SGHRS and CDR2 YFSETQ. The CDR3 has 14 residues. Trimming stripped 0 bases from V and 2 bases from J, with 7 bases between. The CDR3 nucleotides are TGCGCCAGCAGCTTGGCCCAGATCACAGATACGCAGTATTTT. Translation: CASSLAQITDTQYF. Full variable domain (outside the CDR3, taken from reference TRBV5-1 and TRBJ2-3): KAGVTQTPRYLIKTRGQQVTLSCSPISGHRSVSWYQQTPGQGLQFLFEYFSETQRNKGNFPGRFSGRQFSNSRSEMNVSTLELGDSALYLCASSLAQITDTQYFGPGTRLTVL.

The chain is built from TRBV10-2 and TRBJ1-2; weak D call: TRBD1 (5 bases). The CDR3 spans 12 residues. From germline, CDR1 is WSHSY and CDR2 SAAADI. The V and J ends lost 3 bases and 8 bases respectively, with 10 bases between them. The CDR3 loop reads CASSETGGGYTF. The CDR3 coding sequence is TGCGCCAGCAGTGAAACAGGAGGGGGCTACACCTTC.

The genes are TRBV18 and TRBJ2-4; TRBD1 aligns across 8 bases. The germline CDR1 and CDR2 sequences are KGHSH and LQKENI. The V segment lost 5 bases and the J segment 0 bases; nucleotides outside the gene matches: 12. The CDR3 length is 18 residues. The CDR3 DNA sequence: TGTGCCAGCTCAATACTTTACAGGGGGAGAGGAGCCAAAAACATTCAGTACTTC. It is translated as CASSILYRGRGAKNIQYF.

V gene TRBV7-2 combines with J gene TRBJ2-7, with D perhaps TRBD1 (5 bases). V lost 5 bases and J 3 bases, leaving 8 bases between the germline ends. Per germline, CDR1 SGHTA and CDR2 FQGNSA. The length of the CDR3 is 12 residues. CDR3: CASSLQVYEQYF. The DNA of the CDR3 is TGTGCCAGCAGCCTACAGGTCTACGAGCAGTACTTC.

The J gene is TRBJ2-1, the V gene TRBV21-1; the D segment call TRBD2 is taken from the table without a DNA check. TRBV21-1 is marked as a pseudogene. CDR3 length equals 22 residues. The CDR3, as DNA: TGTGCCAGCGGCCGGTCGGGGTCTAGTTTGGCGGGAGCGGTTAGTATCTACAATGAGCAGTTCTTC. Translated: CASGRSGSSLAGAVSIYNEQFF.

The genes are TRBV5-1 and TRBJ2-3, with D tentatively TRBD1 (6 bases). Per germline, CDR1 SGHRS and CDR2 YFSETQ. The CDR3 spans 15 residues. The V gene lost 6 bases and the J gene lost 0 bases, with 14 bases spanning the gap. The DNA of the CDR3 is TGCGCCAGCACCAACCGGGACACTAGCACAGATACGCAGTATTTT. Its translation is CASTNRDTSTDTQYF.

J is TRBJ1-1 and V is TRBV30; 7 bases line up with TRBD1. The germline V gene has CDR1 GTSNPN and CDR2 SVGIG (reference sequence). The CDR3 has 14 residues. V trimming: 1 base; J trimming: 8 bases; junction bases outside the gene matches: 10. The DNA for the CDR3 is TGTGCCTGGAGTGGAGGGATTACGACAGGGGAAGCTTTCTTT. It translates to CAWSGGITTGEAFF.

The V call is TRBV7-9, the J call TRBJ1-6; D unclear. This CDR3 is 13 amino acids long. In germline, CDR1 is SEHNR, CDR2 FQNEAQ (reference sequence). The V end was cut by 3 bases, the J end by 7 bases, with 7 bases between. The CDR3 DNA sequence: TGTGCCAGCAGCTTTCTAGCAAATTCACCCCTCCACTTT. The encoded protein is CASSFLANSPLHF. Together with reference TRBV7-9 and TRBJ1-6, the CDR3 gives the full variable domain: DTGVSQNPRHKITKRGQNVTFRCDPISEHNRLYWYRQTLGQGPEFLTYFQNEAQLEKSRLLSDRFSAERPKGSFSTLEIQRTEQGDSAMYLCASSFLANSPLHFGNGTRLTVT.

This clone was recorded only once. The rearrangement links TRBV27 to TRBJ1-1; D may be TRBD1 (5 bases). Germline lookup yields CDR1 MNHEY and CDR2 SMNVEV (reference sequence). The CDR3 spans 17 residues. Trimming pared 5 bases from V and 4 bases from J, leaving 23 bases between. CDR3 sequence reads: CASSRLGLRGGGTEAFF. CDR3 DNA sequence: TGTGCCAGCAGTCGTCTTGGTCTCCGGGGGGGAGGCACTGAAGCTTTCTTT.

This CDR3 is CATSRDEVQQYF. In DNA, the CDR3 is TGTGCCACCAGCAGAGATGAGGTGCAACAGTACTTC. The chain carries TRBV15 and TRBJ2-4, with no clear D. The V gene lost 0 bases and the J gene lost 13 bases, with 10 bases spanning the gap. Germline-derived CDR1 and CDR2 are LNHNV and YYDKDF (reference sequence). The CDR3 sequence is 12 residues long.

The chain combines TRBV7-9 with TRBJ2-7; no reliable D call. In germline, CDR1 is SEHNR, CDR2 FQNEAQ (reference sequence). Trimming stripped 5 bases from V and 1 base from J, with 12 bases between. The CDR3 extends over 14 amino acids. The CDR3 here is CASSTVGVSYEQYF. In nucleotides, the CDR3 is TGTGCCAGCAGCACCGTCGGTGTATCCTACGAGCAGTACTTC.

The count of this clone is one. This rearrangement joins TRBV28 to TRBJ2-3; 8 bases are a match to TRBD1. The ends lost 4 bases at V and 1 base at J; junction bases unmatched: 7. The CDR3 has 16 residues. The germline V gene has CDR1 MDHEN and CDR2 SYDVKM. The DNA of the CDR3 is TGTGCCAGCAGTTCACCAGGGGGCGCTGGCACAGATACGCAGTATTTT. Translating it yields CASSSPGGAGTDTQYF.

The chain recombines TRBV4-1 with TRBJ1-3, with 9 positions matching TRBD1. V lost 5 bases and J lost 0; bases outside the gene matches: 2. This CDR3 spans 15 amino acids. Per germline, CDR1 MGHRA and CDR2 YSYEKL. The CDR3 coding sequence is TGCGCCAGCAGCAAGGACAGGGGCTCTGGAAACACCATATATTTT. This codes for CASSKDRGSGNTIYF.

This chain joins TRBV10-3 and TRBJ1-5, with 10 nucleotides matching TRBD1. Germline CDR1 and CDR2: ENHRY and SYGVKD. J lost 0 bases, V lost 4 bases, and 0 bases had no gene match. The CDR3 contains 15 residues. CDR3 sequence reads: CAISGDRGSNQPQHF. In DNA form, the CDR3 reads TGTGCCATCAGTGGGGACAGGGGTAGCAATCAGCCCCAGCATTTT.

The chain joins TRBV6-2 or TRBV6-3 to TRBJ2-7, with 11 positions matching TRBD2. The CDR3 covers 19 residues. V dropped 0 bases and J dropped 1; count of bases not matched to a gene: 11. Germline V gives CDR1 MNHEY, CDR2 SVGEGT. CDR3 residues: CASSYSGGLTSGSSYEQYF. The CDR3 coding sequence is TGTGCCAGCAGTTACTCGGGGGGCCTTACTAGCGGGAGTTCCTACGAGCAGTACTTC.

The V and J genes are TRBV10-2 and TRBJ1-2; D possibly corresponds to TRBD1 (6 bases). Trimming took 4 bases from V and 5 from J, leaving 14 bases between them. The CDR3 loop spans 14 amino acids. Germline V gives CDR1 WSHSY, CDR2 SAAADI. DNA of the CDR3: TGCGCCAGCAGTGGATACAGGGATTTGTATGGCTACACCTTC. Encoded protein: CASSGYRDLYGYTF.

This clone was recorded only once. This chain links TRBV29-1 with TRBJ2-2; 16 nucleotides align to TRBD2. Germline loops: CDR1 SQVTM, CDR2 ANQGSEA. Trimming at V came to 4 bases and at J to 0 bases, leaving 5 bases not matched to a gene. The CDR3 extends over 18 amino acids. CDR3 DNA sequence: TGCAGCGTTGCGGGGACTAGCGGGAGGGCCACGAACACCGGGGAGCTGTTTTTT. Protein: CSVAGTSGRATNTGELFF.

The V gene is TRBV6-6, the J gene TRBJ1-4; D is ambiguous. The CDR3 is 17 amino acids. The V gene's germline CDR1 is MNHNY and CDR2 SVGAGI (reference sequence). V was pared by 6 bases and J by 4 bases, with 21 bases between. The CDR3 here is CASRRMLRALGNEKLFF. CDR3 in DNA: TGTGCCAGCAGACGAATGTTGAGGGCGCTCGGTAATGAAAAACTGTTTTTT.

J is TRBJ2-7 and V is TRBV19; 8 bases line up with TRBD1. The length of the CDR3 is 14 residues. Trimming removed 3 bases from V and 5 bases from J; junction bases left unmatched: 6. The germline V gene encodes CDR1 LNHDA and CDR2 SQIVND (reference sequence). The CDR3 DNA reads as TGTGCCAGTAGTATTAGGACAGGGAGCGACGAGCAGTACTTC. Translated, it gives CASSIRTGSDEQYF. Looking up the rest from reference TRBV19 and TRBJ2-7 gives the full variable domain: DGGITQSPKYLFRKEGQNVTLSCEQNLNHDAMYWYRQDPGQGLRLIYYSQIVNDFQKGDIAEGYSVSREKKESFPLTVTSAQKNPTAFYLCASSIRTGSDEQYFGPGTRLTVT.

This sequence joins TRBV5-6 and TRBJ1-1; 7 bases map to TRBD1. The CDR3 is made up of 14 amino acids. Germline V lookup: CDR1 SGHDT, CDR2 YYEEEE. V was pared by 4 bases and J by 1 base, with 4 bases of the junction left unmatched. CDR3 in amino acids: CASSLGQQNTEAFF. The DNA of the CDR3 is TGTGCCAGCAGCCTGGGACAGCAGAACACTGAAGCTTTCTTT.

This clone has more than one count but fewer than ten. This chain connects TRBV27 to TRBJ2-2; tentatively, D is TRBD1 (6 bases). This CDR3 has 15 amino acids. Germline values: CDR1 MNHEY, CDR2 SMNVEV (reference sequence). The V gene lost 5 bases and the J gene lost 2 bases, with 12 bases spanning the gap. CDR3 in DNA: TGTGCCAGCAGTGCCCGGACAGTCAACACCGGGGAGCTGTTTTTT. Amino acids: CASSARTVNTGELFF.

This clone was counted once. V is TRBV5-1 and J is TRBJ1-2; D might be TRBD1 (5 bases). The V gene's germline CDR1 is SGHRS and CDR2 YFSETQ. The V gene lost 4 bases and the J gene lost 6 bases, with 13 bases spanning the gap. The CDR3 contains 13 residues. CDR3 coding DNA: TGCGCCAGCAGCCTAGGAGGGGTCGATGGCTACACCTTC. Protein product: CASSLGGVDGYTF.